Below are 21 T cell receptor beta chains sequenced from a single sample in a study of T cell responses to AZD1222 COVID-19 vaccine. Libraries were prepared by immunoSEQ multiplex PCR; TCRdb keeps only in-frame clonotypes and omits some of them. The data hold about 140,000 clones, with approximately 90% observed a single time. The sample in question was peripheral blood, obtained 28 days after the second AZD1222 dose. The receptors were gathered from an adult who received the AZD1222 COVID-19 vaccine.

The rearrangement uses TRBV28 and TRBJ1-2, with D uncertain. The V and J ends lost 4 bases and 3 bases respectively, with 9 bases between them. Germline values: CDR1 MDHEN, CDR2 SYDVKM. CDR3 length: 13 residues. The CDR3, as DNA: TGTGCCAGCAGTTCGCGGCTTTACTATGGCTACACCTTC. Translation: CASSSRLYYGYTF.

The chain couples TRBV2 to TRBJ1-2; tentatively, D is TRBD1 (5 bases). The V end was cut by 8 bases, the J end by 8 bases, with 15 bases between. Germline V lookup: CDR1 SNHLY, CDR2 FYNNEI. This CDR3 spans 12 amino acids. This CDR3 is CASGAGPGGYTF. Written as DNA, the CDR3 is TGTGCCAGCGGGGCAGGGCCGGGAGGCTACACCTTC.

This clone was detected only a few times. The rearrangement uses TRBV6-2 or TRBV6-3 and TRBJ2-2; TRBD2 matches at 12 bases. With 4 bases clipped from V and 6 bases from J, the junction kept 12 bases outside the gene matches. CDR1 is MNHEY and CDR2 is SVGEGT in the germline V gene. This CDR3 region has 18 residues. The CDR3 DNA follows: TGTGCCAGCAGTTCCCCGACGACTAGCGGGAGTCATCCCGGGGAGCTGTTTTTT. Amino acids: CASSSPTTSGSHPGELFF.

V gene TRBV28 combines with J gene TRBJ2-7; weak D call: TRBD2 (6 bases). V was pared by 3 bases and J by 5 bases, with 20 bases between. CDR3 length: 16 amino acids. Per the germline V gene, CDR1 is MDHEN and CDR2 is SYDVKM. Here the CDR3 reads CASSFVRGIGENEQYF. CDR3 DNA sequence: TGTGCCAGCAGTTTTGTTCGGGGGATCGGGGAAAACGAGCAGTACTTC.

The chain recombines TRBV5-4 with TRBJ1-1; 9 bases map to TRBD1. The V gene end was trimmed by 4 bases and the J gene end by 4 bases; junction bases not matched to a gene: 8. Germline CDR1 and CDR2: SGHNT and YYREEE (reference sequence). CDR3 size: 15 residues. As DNA, the CDR3 is TGTGCCAGCAGCGGGGGACAGGGAATAGGCACTGAAGCTTTCTTT. It codes for CASSGGQGIGTEAFF.

This chain links TRBV28 with TRBJ1-2; weak D call: TRBD1 (5 bases). Looked up from germline, CDR1 is MDHEN and CDR2 is SYDVKM. The CDR3 extends over 15 amino acids. The germline V and J ends were trimmed by 4 bases and 3 bases, with 15 bases remaining between them. The CDR3, as DNA: TGTGCCAGCAGTTCTAAGGGGAGACCTGACTATGGCTACACCTTC. Protein: CASSSKGRPDYGYTF.

Here the CDR3 DNA reads TGTGCCAGCAGTGAAATAGCGGGAGGGCCGTGGGAGCAGTACTTC. This translates into CASSEIAGGPWEQYF. J is TRBJ2-7 and V is TRBV6-4; 11 bases agree with TRBD2. Trimming took 3 bases from V and 7 from J; bases not matched to a gene: 8. The germline gives CDR1 MRHNA, CDR2 SNTAGT. CDR3 length equals 15 residues.

The CDR3 is CASSQDLDRFQYF. Written as DNA, the CDR3 is TGCGCCAGCAGCCAAGATCTGGACAGGTTCCAGTATTTT. The rearrangement joins TRBV4-3 to TRBJ2-3; 7 bases are shared with TRBD1. In germline, CDR1 is LGHNA, CDR2 YSLEER. The junction had 6 bases not matched to a gene; V was cut back by 0 bases and J by 12 bases. The CDR3 is 13 amino acids.

V and J are TRBV5-1 and TRBJ2-1; either TRBD1 or TRBD2 may supply D (5 bases each). V was pared by 3 bases and J by 6 bases, with 13 bases between. The length of the CDR3 is 14 residues. Per the germline V gene, CDR1 is SGHRS and CDR2 is YFSETQ. CDR3 loop: CASSSGARFNEQFF. As DNA, the CDR3 is TGCGCCAGCAGCTCCGGGGCCAGGTTCAATGAGCAGTTCTTC.

This chain connects TRBV7-2 to TRBJ1-5; 7 bases are shared with TRBD1. This CDR3 contains 15 residues. Germline-derived CDR1 and CDR2 are SGHTA and FQGNSA. The V and J ends lost 2 bases and 6 bases, in that order; junction bases with no gene match: 7. CDR3 loop: CASSLWSGGGQPQHF. As DNA, the CDR3 is TGTGCCAGCAGCTTATGGTCAGGGGGAGGTCAGCCCCAGCATTTT. Complete variable domain (other parts from reference TRBV7-2 and TRBJ1-5): GAGVSQSPSNKVTEKGKDVELRCDPISGHTALYWYRQSLGQGLEFLIYFQGNSAPDKSGLPSDRFSAERTGGSVSTLTIQRTQQEDSAVYLCASSLWSGGGQPQHFGDGTRLSIL.

V usage is TRBV6-5 and J usage is TRBJ2-2; unclear D gene. CDR1 is MNHEY and CDR2 is SVGAGI in the germline V gene. The CDR3 has 15 amino acids. V gave up 4 bases and J gave up 4 bases, with 13 bases separating them. CDR3 sequence: CASSSTATGTGELFF. The DNA for the CDR3 is TGTGCCAGCAGTTCCACAGCGACGGGCACCGGGGAGCTGTTTTTT.

Regarding this clone: The same CDR3 is also encoded by other DNA sequences in this sample. CDR3: CASSLSGGETQYF. CDR3 sequence (DNA): TGTGCCAGTAGTTTGAGTGGGGGGGAGACCCAGTACTTC. The chain recombines TRBV19 with TRBJ2-5, with a weak D call TRBD2 (6 bases). The CDR3 covers 13 residues. CDR1 LNHDA and CDR2 SQIVND come from the germline V gene (reference sequence). The V end lost 5 bases, the J end lost 5 bases, and 12 bases lay between the germline ends.

The chain recombines TRBV19 with TRBJ2-1, with 9 bases that match TRBD2. The J segment lost 0 bases and the V segment lost 3 bases, leaving 6 bases of the junction unmatched. Germline CDR1 reads LNHDA; CDR2 reads SQIVND (reference sequence). The CDR3 is 17 amino acids. The CDR3 nucleotides are TGTGCCAGTAGTATGCCTTTTAGCGGGAGCTCCTACAATGAGCAGTTCTTC. Amino acids: CASSMPFSGSSYNEQFF.

This clone was seen once. This rearrangement joins TRBV27 to TRBJ1-6, with D hard to call. Germline V gene lookup returns CDR1 MNHEY and CDR2 SMNVEV (reference sequence). The CDR3 runs 13 residues. Trimming removed 6 bases from V and 10 bases from J, with 13 bases in between. The CDR3, as DNA: TGTGCCAGCAGAAGTCAACAGCGATCACCCCTCCACTTT. This gives the protein CASRSQQRSPLHF.

CDR3 nucleotide sequence: TGTGCCAGCAGCCGAGGGGGGGTCCAAAACATTCAGTACTTC. This codes for CASSRGGVQNIQYF. This sequence joins TRBV3-1 (or the pseudogene TRBV3-2) and TRBJ2-4, with D possibly matching TRBD2 (7 bases). This CDR3 contains 14 residues. Trimming stripped 4 bases from V and 5 bases from J, with 12 bases between. CDR1 is LGHDT, CDR2 YNNKEL, per germline (reference sequence).

V and J are TRBV30 and TRBJ2-5; TRBD1 is a possible D gene (6 bases). This CDR3 has 12 residues. Trimming cost V 2 bases and J 5 bases, with 9 bases left between them. The germline V gene encodes CDR1 GTSNPN and CDR2 SVGIG (reference sequence). CDR3 sequence: CAWSIQGETQYF. The CDR3 DNA follows: TGTGCCTGGAGTATCCAGGGGGAGACCCAGTACTTC. The entire variable domain, with the rest obtained from reference TRBV30 and TRBJ2-5, is as follows: SQTIHQWPATLVQPVGSPLSLECTVEGTSNPNLYWYRQAAGRGLQLLFYSVGIGQISSEVPQNLSASRPQDRQFILSSKKLLLSDSGFYLCAWSIQGETQYFGPGTRLLVL.

V usage is TRBV3-1 (or the pseudogene TRBV3-2) and J usage is TRBJ2-2; D call uncertain. CDR1 and CDR2 (germline): LGHDT, YNNKEL (reference sequence). V shed 0 bases and J shed 3 bases, with 5 bases lying between them. This CDR3 has 14 amino acids. DNA of the CDR3: TGTGCCAGCAGCCAAGACAGTTACACCGGGGAGCTGTTTTTT. Translating it yields CASSQDSYTGELFF.

The CDR3 DNA sequence: TGTGCCAGCAGCCGGGGAGGTTCGGCGTACAATGAGCAGTTCTTC. It encodes CASSRGGSAYNEQFF. V gene TRBV11-2 combines with J gene TRBJ2-1, with D possibly TRBD2 on 6 matching bases. The CDR3 has 15 amino acids. Trimming pared 5 bases from V and 4 bases from J, leaving 15 bases between. CDR1 and CDR2 (germline): SGHAT, FQNNGV. Based on the CDR3 plus reference TRBV11-2 and TRBJ2-1, the full variable domain is EAGVAQSPRYKIIEKRQSVAFWCNPISGHATLYWYQQILGQGPKLLIQFQNNGVVDDSQLPKDRFSAERLKGVDSTLKIQPAKLEDSAVYLCASSRGGSAYNEQFFGPGTRLTVL.

The DNA for the CDR3 is TGTGCCAGCTCTCCCCGAACTAGGGACAATGAGCAGTTCTTC. The encoded protein is CASSPRTRDNEQFF. The chain links TRBV18 to TRBJ2-1; a weak D match, TRBD2 (5 bases). Germline CDR1 KGHSH, CDR2 LQKENI. The length of the CDR3 is 14 residues. V lost 6 bases, J lost 5 bases, and 14 bases lay in between.

The chain recombines TRBV28 with TRBJ1-4, with a tentative D call TRBD1 (5 bases). This CDR3 comprises 16 residues. Germline V gene sequence: CDR1 MDHEN, CDR2 SYDVKM. Trimming left V 5 bases short and J 0 bases short, with 13 bases between. The CDR3 coding sequence is TGTGCCAGCAGTCCCCCGGGGGAAGCAACTAATGAAAAACTGTTTTTT. Its translation: CASSPPGEATNEKLFF.

This clone has only a few counts. The gene calls are TRBV7-2 and TRBJ2-2; D could derive from TRBD1 or TRBD2 (6 bases each). The CDR3 has 21 residues. The V and J ends lost 0 bases and 3 bases respectively, with 26 bases between them. Germline CDR1 and CDR2: SGHTA and FQGNSA. CDR3 in amino acids: CASSLAPGGGPLPWDTGELFF. The CDR3 coding sequence is TGTGCCAGCAGCTTAGCCCCCGGGGGCGGGCCGCTCCCGTGGGACACCGGGGAGCTGTTTTTT.